A single sample is the source of the 2 T cell receptor beta chains below, sequenced in a study of T cell clonality in common variable immunodeficiency. General observations from the study: Fewer deletions and N-nucleotide insertions were reportedly seen in common variable immunodeficiency TCR beta sequences.

This table comes from immunoSEQ multiplex PCR, and its TCRdb copy is limited to in-frame clones, with some not included. The sample has fewer than 35,000 clones, none seen only once. Antigens for these TCRs are unknown. Sequenced: peripheral blood mononuclear cells. The receptor set was obtained from a human donor with common variable immunodeficiency.

The sample holds a few counts of this clone. The read ends 3 residues shy of where the CDR3 ends; the end is completed using the germline J gene. The rearrangement joins TRBV7-9 to TRBJ2-5; D not resolved. The CDR3 consists of 12 residues. Between the trimmed V and J ends, which lost 5 bases and 3 bases, there was a span of 7 bases. CDR1 is SEHNR, CDR2 FQNEAQ, per germline (reference sequence). The CDR3 sequence is CASSEAEETQYF. The DNA read from the CDR3 is TGTGCCAGCAGCGAGGCAGAAGAGACC.

On this clone itself: The missing CDR3 end, 3 residues past where the read stops, is filled in from the germline J gene. This chain joins TRBV6-4 and TRBJ1-4; a weak D match, TRBD1 (5 bases). Looked up from germline, CDR1 is MRHNA and CDR2 is SNTAGT. V was trimmed by 2 bases and J by 1 base, leaving 14 bases between them. The CDR3 length is 17 residues. CDR3 in amino acids: CASSDRSDRVTNEKLFF. The sequenced CDR3 bases are TGTGCCAGCAGTGACCGTTCAGACAGAGTAACTAATGAAAAA.